These 28 T cell receptor beta chains were all obtained from the same sample, sequenced in a study of blood T cell repertoires in COVID-19. The table came from immunoSEQ multiplex PCR; TCRdb's copy has only in-frame clones and leaves some out. The profile shows about 160,000 clones, approximately 85% of them singletons. Sequencing used peripheral blood. These receptor sequences come from a woman between 50 and 59 years old with COVID-19, enrolled during active disease.

This clone was seen a single time. At one end, the junction sequence differs from germline, possibly due to a read error. Other DNA sequences in this specimen translate into the identical CDR3. V gene TRBV7-7 combines with J gene TRBJ2-5; 14 nucleotides line up with TRBD2. The CDR3 is 15 amino acids. CDR1 is SSHAT and CDR2 is FNYEAQ in the germline V gene (reference sequence). The CDR3 DNA is TGTGCTAGCAGCTTAGGACTAGCGGGGGGAGAGACCCAGTACTTC. This translates into CASSLGLAGGETQYF.

The chain has TRBV7-9 and TRBJ1-2; weak D call: TRBD1 (5 bases). CDR1 SEHNR and CDR2 FQNEAQ come from the germline V gene (reference sequence). V was pared by 0 bases and J by 4 bases, with 12 bases between. The CDR3 is made up of 15 amino acids. As DNA, the CDR3 is TGTGCCAGCAGCTTAGCGACAGAGCCCCGCTATGGCTACACCTTC. It yields the protein CASSLATEPRYGYTF. The variable domain in full, with the rest retrieved from reference TRBV7-9 and TRBJ1-2, is DTGVSQNPRHKITKRGQNVTFRCDPISEHNRLYWYRQTLGQGPEFLTYFQNEAQLEKSRLLSDRFSAERPKGSFSTLEIQRTEQGDSAMYLCASSLATEPRYGYTFGSGTRLTVV.

The rearrangement links TRBV9 to TRBJ1-5; TRBD1 matches 8 bases. V shed 0 bases and J 4 bases; nucleotides not matched to a gene: 3. Germline CDR1 is SGDLS and CDR2 is YYNGEE. This CDR3 has 15 residues. CDR3 DNA sequence: TGTGCCAGCAGCGTAGATCAGGGGGCGAATCAGCCCCAGCATTTT. It yields the protein CASSVDQGANQPQHF.

The chain combines TRBV29-1 with TRBJ1-4; 8 nucleotides line up with TRBD1. Looked up from germline, CDR1 is SQVTM and CDR2 is ANQGSEA. This CDR3 is built from 12 residues. The ends lost 6 bases at V and 5 bases at J; junction bases unmatched: 2. CDR3: CSVRTGNEKLFF. In DNA form, the CDR3 reads TGCAGCGTGAGGACAGGGAATGAAAAACTGTTTTTT.

This clone was recorded a few times. This chain uses TRBV7-3 with TRBJ1-1, with D hard to call. Between the trimmed V and J ends, which lost 8 bases and 2 bases, there was a span of 12 bases. Per germline, CDR1 SGHTA and CDR2 FQGTGA. CDR3 length: 13 residues. CDR3 in amino acids: CASGIDYNTEAFF. The CDR3 DNA reads TGTGCCAGCGGGATCGACTATAACACTGAAGCTTTCTTT. Full variable domain (rest looked up from reference TRBV7-3 and TRBJ1-1): GAGVSQTPSNKVTEKGKYVELRCDPISGHTALYWYRQSLGQGPEFLIYFQGTGAADDSGLPNDRFFAVRPEGSVSTLKIQRTERGDSAVYLCASGIDYNTEAFFGQGTRLTVV.

A single count supports this clone. The J gene is TRBJ2-1, the V gene TRBV3-1 (or the pseudogene TRBV3-2), with TRBD1 as a possible D gene (6 bases). Trimming stripped 3 bases from V and 4 bases from J, with 16 bases between. Germline CDR1 is LGHDT and CDR2 is YNNKEL (reference sequence). CDR3 length: 16 amino acids. The DNA of the CDR3 is TGTGCCAGCAGCCAGACTGCCGGGACAACATACAATGAGCAGTTCTTC. Protein: CASSQTAGTTYNEQFF.

V is TRBV3-1 (or the pseudogene TRBV3-2) and J is TRBJ1-2; 10 bases are shared with TRBD1. The CDR3 consists of 16 residues. The J segment lost 8 bases and the V segment lost 1 base, leaving 10 bases of the junction unmatched. The germline V gene has CDR1 LGHDT and CDR2 YNNKEL (reference sequence). The CDR3 sequence: CASSQVGQGDLEGYTF. The DNA for the CDR3 is TGTGCCAGCAGCCAAGTCGGACAGGGGGACTTAGAAGGCTACACCTTC.

The V gene is TRBV5-1, the J gene TRBJ1-3; D gene unclear. This CDR3 is built from 14 residues. V lost 0 bases and J lost 2, with 6 bases in between. CDR1 is SGHRS, CDR2 YFSETQ, per germline. CDR3 sequence reads: CASSLDSTGNTIYF. The CDR3 bases are TGCGCCAGCAGCTTGGACAGCACTGGAAACACCATATATTTT.

CDR3 region: CASSQDSAGATDTQYF. The CDR3 DNA reads as TGTGCCAGCAGCCAAGATTCGGCGGGGGCCACAGATACGCAGTATTTT. V and J are TRBV14 and TRBJ2-3, with D tentatively TRBD2 (7 bases). Trimming cost V 0 bases and J 2 bases, with 12 bases left between them. The CDR3 sequence is 16 residues long. Germline CDR1 SGHDN, CDR2 FVKESK.

The rearrangement links TRBV6-6 to TRBJ2-1, with TRBD1 identical over 7 bases. This CDR3 has 15 residues. The trim removed 4 bases at V and 4 bases at J, leaving 7 bases unmatched. Germline lookup yields CDR1 MNHNY and CDR2 SVGAGI (reference sequence). CDR3 protein: CASSSQGMRYNEQFF. Written as DNA, the CDR3 is TGTGCCAGCAGTTCACAGGGGATGCGGTACAATGAGCAGTTCTTC.

This chain connects TRBV13 to TRBJ2-7; 9 positions agree with TRBD1. The V gene end was trimmed by 4 bases and the J gene end by 9 bases; junction bases not matched to a gene: 7. The CDR3 is 13 residues long. CDR1 is PRHDT and CDR2 is FYEKMQ in the germline V gene (reference sequence). The CDR3 loop reads CASSWTGVGGQYF. CDR3 DNA sequence: TGTGCCAGCAGCTGGACAGGGGTGGGGGGGCAGTACTTC.

This clone has only a few counts. The chain carries TRBV3-1 (or the pseudogene TRBV3-2) and TRBJ1-2; D remains unclear. Germline CDR1 is LGHDT and CDR2 is YNNKEL (reference sequence). V dropped 0 bases and J dropped 3 bases, with 11 bases sitting between them. CDR3 length: 15 residues. The CDR3 is CASSQEEGRHYGYTF. The CDR3 DNA reads TGTGCCAGCAGCCAAGAAGAGGGTCGCCACTATGGCTACACCTTC.

The chain has TRBV25-1 and TRBJ2-2; D not certain. This CDR3 is 17 amino acids long. CDR1 is MGHDK and CDR2 is SYGVNS in the germline V gene. Trimming took 3 bases from V and 0 from J, leaving 14 bases between them. The CDR3 loop is CASSDSPGPPNTGELFF. The CDR3 nucleotides read TGTGCCAGCAGTGATTCCCCTGGGCCTCCGAACACCGGGGAGCTGTTTTTT.

This rearrangement joins TRBV27 to TRBJ2-7, with 7 bases aligning to TRBD1. This CDR3 region has 14 residues. The J segment lost 4 bases and the V segment lost 5 bases, leaving 8 bases of the junction unmatched. Germline loops: CDR1 MNHEY, CDR2 SMNVEV (reference sequence). This CDR3 reads CASSLLGQEYEQYF. CDR3 nucleotides: TGTGCCAGCAGTCTACTAGGACAGGAGTACGAGCAGTACTTC.

This chain uses TRBV11-2 with TRBJ2-3, with 9 bases aligning to TRBD2. The CDR3 loop spans 15 amino acids. The germline CDR1 and CDR2 sequences are SGHAT and FQNNGV. The junction had 0 bases not matched to a gene; V was cut back by 1 base and J by 1 base. CDR3: CASSLGTSGTDTQYF. CDR3 DNA: TGTGCCAGCAGCTTAGGGACTAGCGGCACAGATACGCAGTATTTT.

The rearrangement links TRBV10-3 to TRBJ1-5; 7 positions agree with TRBD1. Germline trimming cut 6 bases from V and 5 bases from J; bases unmatched to any gene: 4. This CDR3 has 13 residues. Germline V gene lookup returns CDR1 ENHRY and CDR2 SYGVKD. The CDR3 loop is CAIRIGGDQPQHF. The CDR3 DNA reads TGTGCCATCAGAATAGGGGGCGATCAGCCCCAGCATTTT.

This chain uses TRBV19 with TRBJ2-5; D is perhaps TRBD2 (6 bases). CDR3 length equals 15 residues. V lost 3 bases and J 0 bases, leaving 11 bases between the germline ends. Germline V lookup: CDR1 LNHDA, CDR2 SQIVND (reference sequence). Written as DNA, the CDR3 is TGTGCCAGTAGTATCGGGGGAACCCACCAAGAGACCCAGTACTTC. The encoded protein is CASSIGGTHQETQYF.

The CDR3 sequence: CASKRGGTDTQYF. The CDR3 DNA reads TGTGCCAGCAAGCGGGGGGGCACAGATACGCAGTATTTT. The chain uses TRBV11-3 and TRBJ2-3; 9 bases are a match to TRBD2. V dropped 7 bases and J dropped 1; count of bases not matched to a gene: 0. In germline, CDR1 is SGHNT, CDR2 YENEEA. The CDR3 is 13 residues long.

This chain connects TRBV11-1 to TRBJ2-7; TRBD1 might be the D (5 bases). Trimming stripped 3 bases from V and 1 base from J, with 10 bases between. The germline V gene encodes CDR1 SGHAT and CDR2 FQDESV (reference sequence). This CDR3 has 14 residues. In DNA form, the CDR3 reads TGTGCCAGCAGCTTGCAGGGTCAATCCTACGAGCAGTACTTC. This gives the protein CASSLQGQSYEQYF.

This CDR3 is CASSLTGGLAITEQYF. The CDR3 DNA reads as TGTGCCAGCAGCTTAACGGGAGGTCTAGCGATAACCGAGCAGTACTTC. The chain couples TRBV7-3 to TRBJ2-7, with D possibly being TRBD2 (6 bases). CDR3 length equals 16 residues. V gave up 0 bases and J gave up 6 bases, with 18 bases separating them. CDR1 and CDR2 (germline): SGHTA, FQGTGA.

The chain couples TRBV24-1 to TRBJ1-1; no definite D call. The CDR3 extends over 14 amino acids. Deletions cut 7 bases from V and 1 base from J, with 12 bases between. CDR1 is KGHDR, CDR2 SFDVKD, per germline. CDR3 protein: CATRSSDKNTEAFF. In DNA, the CDR3 is TGTGCCACCAGGTCGTCAGATAAGAACACTGAAGCTTTCTTT.

This clone was seen only a few times. V and J are TRBV28 and TRBJ1-2; 7 positions agree with TRBD1. The CDR3 is 13 amino acids. Looked up from germline, CDR1 is MDHEN and CDR2 is SYDVKM. With V trimmed by 2 bases and J by 4 bases, 1 base remained unmatched. The CDR3 region is CASSLKGAYGYTF. Here the CDR3 DNA reads TGTGCCAGCAGTTTAAAGGGGGCCTATGGCTACACCTTC.

This chain links TRBV19 with TRBJ1-5; tentatively, D is TRBD1 (5 bases). Trimming stripped 6 bases from V and 4 bases from J, with 13 bases between. Germline-derived CDR1 and CDR2 are LNHDA and SQIVND (reference sequence). The CDR3 length is 14 residues. The CDR3 protein is CASRAGETNQPQHF. The DNA for the CDR3 is TGTGCCAGTAGGGCGGGGGAGACTAATCAGCCCCAGCATTTT.

The chain carries TRBV5-6 and TRBJ1-2; D possibly corresponds to TRBD1 (5 bases). Germline V gene data show CDR1 as SGHDT and CDR2 as YYEEEE. V shed 2 bases and J shed 5 bases, with 10 bases lying between them. This CDR3 has 13 amino acids. The CDR3 reads CASSLAGGYGYTF. In DNA, the CDR3 is TGTGCCAGCAGCTTAGCGGGGGGGTATGGCTACACCTTC.

V and J are TRBV9 and TRBJ2-7; TRBD1 is a possible D gene (7 bases). V lost 5 bases and J 2 bases, leaving 29 bases between the germline ends. This CDR3 is built from 19 residues. Germline loops: CDR1 SGDLS, CDR2 YYNGEE. Written as DNA, the CDR3 is TGTGCCAGCAGTAGCGGTACAGCGCGAATCCCGGGACAGACCTACGAGCAGTACTTC. Its protein is CASSSGTARIPGQTYEQYF.

The V and J genes are TRBV5-1 and TRBJ2-3; D uncertain. Trimming shortened V by 0 bases and J by 3 bases, and 11 bases separated the two germline ends. This CDR3 has 15 amino acids. CDR1 is SGHRS, CDR2 YFSETQ, per germline. The CDR3 spells CASSLEWLGTDTQYF. CDR3 in DNA: TGCGCCAGCAGCTTGGAGTGGCTAGGAACAGATACGCAGTATTTT. The full variable domain, with the rest looked up from reference TRBV5-1 and TRBJ2-3, is KAGVTQTPRYLIKTRGQQVTLSCSPISGHRSVSWYQQTPGQGLQFLFEYFSETQRNKGNFPGRFSGRQFSNSRSEMNVSTLELGDSALYLCASSLEWLGTDTQYFGPGTRLTVL.

This clone showed up just a few times. The chain is built from TRBV5-4 and TRBJ1-4; TRBD1 aligns across 8 bases. V dropped 2 bases and J dropped 8; count of bases not matched to a gene: 5. Germline CDR1 and CDR2: SGHNT and YYREEE (reference sequence). CDR3 length: 14 residues. CDR3 nucleotides: TGTGCCAGCAGCTTCGGCAGGGGGCAAGAAAAACTGTTTTTT. It codes for CASSFGRGQEKLFF.

V is TRBV25-1 and J is TRBJ2-1, with 9 nucleotides matching TRBD1. This CDR3 is built from 16 residues. After removal of 3 bases from V and 0 bases from J, the junction contained 3 bases not matched to a gene. Germline lookup yields CDR1 MGHDK and CDR2 SYGVNS. DNA for the CDR3: TGTGCCAGCAGTGACATACAGGGGGCCTCCTACAATGAGCAGTTCTTC. This translates into CASSDIQGASYNEQFF.